Each of the 22 T cell receptor beta chains below was sequenced from the same sample in a study of Graves' ophthalmopathy and Graves' hyperthyroidism. RNA transcripts provided the template for amplifying TCR beta CDR3 regions. RT-PCR in the first round used HTBI primers; a second-round multiplex PCR followed. TCRdb used MiXCR to reprocess the multiplex PCR reads, holding one entry per CDR3 protein. This table has 650,000 to 900,000 distinct CDR3 sequences, about 44% appearing once. Sequenced sample: peripheral blood. The receptor set was obtained from an adult man with Graves' ophthalmopathy.

This clonotype occurred many times. At one end the junction does not follow the germline gene, possibly because of a read error. The chain employs TRBV5-1 and TRBJ1-6; 9 bases fit TRBD1. From germline, CDR1 is SGHRS and CDR2 YFSETQ. The CDR3 consists of 13 residues. Written as DNA, the CDR3 is TGTGCCAGCAGCTTGGGACAGGGATCACCCCTCCACTTT. It encodes CASSLGQGSPLHF.

The chain carries TRBV7-9 and TRBJ2-6; D is unresolved. From germline, CDR1 is SEHNR and CDR2 FQNEAQ (reference sequence). V dropped 3 bases and J dropped 0 bases, with 15 bases sitting between them. This CDR3 has 18 amino acids. The CDR3 DNA reads as TGTGCCAGCAGCTTTCTGCACACATCTGTCTCTGGGGCCAACGTCCTGACTTTC. Translated: CASSFLHTSVSGANVLTF.

This clonotype was counted between two and nine times. V and J are TRBV11-2 and TRBJ1-1; 7 positions match TRBD1. CDR1 and CDR2 from the germline V gene are SGHAT and FQNNGV. V gave up 5 bases and J gave up 11 bases; unmatched junction bases: 8. This CDR3 has 12 residues. The chain's CDR3 is CASSPGTVVAFF. CDR3 coding DNA: TGTGCCAGCAGCCCCGGGACAGTGGTCGCTTTCTTT.

This chain links TRBV29-1 with TRBJ1-3; 8 bases map to TRBD1. V was pared by 7 bases and J by 1 base, with 0 bases of the junction left unmatched. This CDR3 spans 12 amino acids. Germline loops: CDR1 SQVTM, CDR2 ANQGSEA. The CDR3 DNA reads TGCAGCGGGACAGGGTCTGGAAACACCATATATTTT. Translating gives CSGTGSGNTIYF.

This clonotype was counted at least ten times. A read error may produce the germline difference seen at one junction end. The rearrangement links TRBV24-1 to TRBJ1-5, with D hard to call. CDR3 length: 15 amino acids. Germline V gene lookup returns CDR1 KGHDR and CDR2 SFDVKD. CDR3 loop: CASSPSGYSNQPQHF. The CDR3 DNA reads TGTGCCAGCAGTCCGTCGGGGTATAGCAATCAGCCCCAGCATTTT.

This clonotype was observed a few times. The chain is built from TRBV16 and TRBJ1-1; tentative D call: TRBD1 (6 bases). The CDR3 is 16 residues long. Trimming took 2 bases from V and 4 from J, leaving 17 bases between them. Germline V gene sequence: CDR1 KGHSY, CDR2 FQNENV. CDR3 loop: CASSQPGADLVTEAFF. As DNA, the CDR3 is TGTGCCAGCAGCCAACCAGGGGCCGATTTGGTCACTGAAGCTTTCTTT.

The chain's CDR3 is CASDDTGANYGYTF. The CDR3 DNA reads as TGTGCCAGCGACGACACAGGGGCTAACTATGGCTACACCTTC. The V call is TRBV2, the J call TRBJ1-2; TRBD1 matches at 7 bases. This CDR3 has 14 residues. Germline-derived CDR1 and CDR2 are SNHLY and FYNNEI. Trimming removed 8 bases from V and 0 bases from J; junction bases left unmatched: 6.

This clonotype was found many times. J is TRBJ1-3 and V is TRBV2; D gene uncertain. The CDR3 sequence is 14 residues long. V lost 7 bases, J lost 0 bases, and 10 bases lay in between. From germline, CDR1 is SNHLY and CDR2 FYNNEI. In nucleotides, the CDR3 is TGTGCCAGCAAGGACCGAGCCTCTGGAAACACCATATATTTT. Amino acids: CASKDRASGNTIYF.

CDR3 sequence: CASSLFRPGANEKLFF. The CDR3 bases are TGTGCCAGCAGCTTATTTCGTCCGGGGGCTAATGAAAAACTGTTTTTT. J is TRBJ1-4 and V is TRBV7-6; tentatively, D is TRBD1 (5 bases). This CDR3 comprises 16 residues. V was shortened by 2 bases and J by 3 bases, with 13 bases between the two germline ends. CDR1 SGHVS and CDR2 FNYEAQ come from the germline V gene.

The sample holds many counts of this clonotype. The chain uses TRBV6-1 and TRBJ1-5, with 7 positions matching TRBD1. After removal of 8 bases from V and 7 bases from J, the junction contained 11 bases not matched to a gene. CDR1 MNHNS and CDR2 SASEGT come from the germline V gene. This CDR3 contains 14 residues. This CDR3 reads CASWGQRIGQPQHF. The CDR3 nucleotides are TGTGCCAGCTGGGGACAGCGCATAGGGCAGCCCCAGCATTTT.

This clonotype was seen repeatedly, ten times or more. The rearrangement joins TRBV7-9 to TRBJ1-1; no definite D call. The V end lost 7 bases, the J end lost 1 base, and 7 bases lay between the germline ends. Per germline, CDR1 SEHNR and CDR2 FQNEAQ (reference sequence). This CDR3 contains 12 residues. CDR3 nucleotide sequence: TGTGCCAGCATATCCCGGAACACTGAAGCTTTCTTT. Its protein is CASISRNTEAFF.

The chain recombines TRBV7-3 with TRBJ2-5; no clear D. CDR1 is SGHTA and CDR2 is FQGTGA in the germline V gene. Trimming removed 8 bases from V and 1 base from J, with 14 bases in between. The CDR3 is made up of 14 amino acids. The CDR3 DNA sequence: TGTGCCAGCTCACCACCACAGATCCAAGAGACCCAGTACTTC. Its translation: CASSPPQIQETQYF.

Within the sample, this clonotype is medium-sized. The junction does not match germline at one end; this may be a read error. The chain is built from TRBV2 and TRBJ2-7, with 7 bases that match TRBD2. Germline V CDR1 and CDR2: SNHLY, FYNNEI. There are 12 residues in the CDR3. As DNA, the CDR3 is TGTGCCAGCAGTTCAGGCGGGCCAGGGAGGGCCTTC. Translated, it gives CASSSGGPGRAF.

This chain joins TRBV20-1 and TRBJ2-7, with 9 bases lining up with TRBD2. V was pared by 1 base and J by 0 bases, with 7 bases of the junction left unmatched. Looked up from germline, CDR1 is DFQATT and CDR2 is SNEGSKA (reference sequence). This CDR3 spans 16 amino acids. CDR3 sequence (DNA): TGCAGTGCTAGAGTCGCTCTAGCGGGACCCTCCTACGAGCAGTACTTC. As protein: CSARVALAGPSYEQYF.

This chain uses TRBV10-3 with TRBJ1-4; D gene uncertain. V lost 3 bases and J lost 8, with 7 bases in between. Germline V CDR1 and CDR2: ENHRY, SYGVKD. The CDR3 is 12 amino acids. The CDR3 DNA reads TGTGCCATCAGTGAAGTTGGCGAAAAACTGTTTTTT. Protein product: CAISEVGEKLFF.

Remarks on this clonotype: It may be a read error: a sequence one base away is much more abundant. The conserved closing phenylalanine or tryptophan is absent in this CDR3, likely reflecting a read error. The chain joins TRBV7-9 to TRBJ2-7; a weak D match, TRBD2 (5 bases). Germline assignment: CDR1 SEHNR and CDR2 FQNEAQ (reference sequence). CDR3 length equals 14 residues. The V gene lost 2 bases and the J gene lost 0 bases, with 8 bases spanning the gap. The CDR3 nucleotides read TGTGCCAGCAGCTTAAACGGGAACTCCTACGAGCAGTACCTC. This gives the protein CASSLNGNSYEQYL.

This clonotype was recorded many times. The chain combines TRBV10-1 with TRBJ1-2; D uncertain. V lost 3 bases, J lost 5 bases, and 7 bases lay in between. Germline-derived CDR1 and CDR2 are WNHNN and SYGVQD (reference sequence). This CDR3 has 12 residues. CDR3 bases: TGCGCCAGCAGTGACAGTTCATATGGCTACACCTTC. Encoded protein: CASSDSSYGYTF.

The genes are TRBV29-1 and TRBJ1-2; the D gene is possibly TRBD1 (6 bases). This CDR3 comprises 14 residues. Germline loops: CDR1 SQVTM, CDR2 ANQGSEA. Trimming removed 6 bases from V and 7 bases from J, with 21 bases in between. The CDR3 region is CSVGQTQGSSGYTF. In nucleotides, the CDR3 is TGCAGCGTGGGCCAGACACAGGGATCGAGTGGCTACACCTTC.

The rearrangement links TRBV6-5 to TRBJ2-5; D unclear. Germline V gene sequence: CDR1 MNHEY, CDR2 SVGAGI. Trimming took 6 bases from V and 10 from J, leaving 18 bases between them. The CDR3 loop spans 13 amino acids. The DNA of the CDR3 is TGTGCCAGCAGGAGTCTGATCCCGGCTTACCAGTACTTC. This translates into CASRSLIPAYQYF.

There are many counts of this clonotype. The chain recombines TRBV11-2 with TRBJ1-1; D not resolved. The CDR3 runs to 13 residues. Trimming removed 5 bases at V and 11 bases at J, with 18 bases between. The V gene's germline CDR1 is SGHAT and CDR2 FQNNGV. The CDR3 is CASSPRAAKIAFF. For the CDR3, the DNA is TGTGCCAGCAGCCCGAGAGCAGCCAAGATCGCTTTCTTT.

This clonotype was seen more than once but under ten times. The chain combines TRBV4-2 with TRBJ1-2; no clear D. V was pared by 0 bases and J by 6 bases, with 14 bases between. Germline CDR1 reads LGHNA; CDR2 reads YNFKEQ. The CDR3 contains 15 residues. The CDR3 here is CASSQETYVYDGYTF. CDR3 nucleotides: TGTGCCAGCAGCCAAGAGACGTACGTTTATGATGGCTACACCTTC.

This clonotype was seen a handful of times. The CDR3 region has the DNA TGTGCCAGTAGTATTCGAGTTGACTATGGCTACACCTTC. Residues: CASSIRVDYGYTF. V and J are TRBV19 and TRBJ1-2, with no clear D. Germline V gene sequence: CDR1 LNHDA, CDR2 SQIVND (reference sequence). V lost 3 bases to trimming and J lost 3 bases, with 8 bases between them. The CDR3 consists of 13 residues.